A selection of T cell receptor beta chains follows, all from one sample in a study of beta chain features in type 1 diabetes. The assay was immunoSEQ multiplex PCR, and TCRdb's table has in-frame clones only and misses some. The sample has roughly 250,000 clones, more than 65% seen once. The sequencing sample was made of naive CD4+ T cells from blood. These TCRs come from a man aged 25-40 years in good health. Both conserved end residues are part of each CDR3. A D gene is named only where the DNA matches it firmly. Size is omitted from some rows. Given values are once, few, many or a class for expanded clones.

v_call: TRBV30; j_call: TRBJ2-6; clone_size: few; d_call: -; cdr3_aa: CAWSEPGANVLTF; cdr3_nt: TGTGCCTGGAGCGAGCCTGGGGCCAACGTCCTGACTTTC
v_call: TRBV29-1; j_call: TRBJ1-4; clone_size: few; d_call: -; cdr3_aa: CSVVDRNHEKLFF; cdr3_nt: TGCAGCGTTGTGGATCGAAACCATGAAAAACTGTTTTTT
v_call: TRBV7-9; j_call: TRBJ2-3; clone_size: -; d_call: TRBD1; cdr3_aa: CASSPIPGQGEDTQYF; cdr3_nt: TGTGCCAGCAGCCCCATCCCGGGACAGGGAGAAGATACGCAGTATTTT
v_call: TRBV15; j_call: TRBJ2-5; clone_size: few; d_call: -; cdr3_aa: CATSRRQGGETQYF; cdr3_nt: TGTGCCACCAGCAGGCGACAGGGAGGAGAGACCCAGTACTTC
v_call: TRBV2; j_call: TRBJ1-2; clone_size: -; d_call: TRBD1; cdr3_aa: CASIMGQAAGYGYTF; cdr3_nt: TGTGCCAGCATTATGGGACAGGCGGCGGGCTATGGCTACACCTTC
v_call: TRBV30; j_call: TRBJ1-2; clone_size: -; d_call: -; cdr3_aa: CAWSEDSNYGYTF; cdr3_nt: TGTGCCTGGAGTGAGGACAGTAACTATGGCTACACCTTC
v_call: TRBV2; j_call: TRBJ1-1; clone_size: few; d_call: -; cdr3_aa: CASLGQLNTEAFF; cdr3_nt: TGTGCCAGCTTGGGGCAGTTGAACACTGAAGCTTTCTTT
v_call: TRBV10-3; j_call: TRBJ2-2; clone_size: -; d_call: -; cdr3_aa: CATSPGWRNTGELFF; cdr3_nt: TGTGCCACATCCCCCGGCTGGAGGAACACCGGGGAGCTGTTTTTT
v_call: TRBV29-1; j_call: TRBJ2-7; clone_size: -; d_call: TRBD2; cdr3_aa: CSVVGLAMREQYF; cdr3_nt: TGCAGCGTTGTGGGACTAGCCATGCGGGAGCAGTACTTC
v_call: TRBV29-1; j_call: TRBJ2-7; clone_size: few; d_call: TRBD1; cdr3_aa: CSVGTGTYEQYF; cdr3_nt: TGCAGCGTTGGGACAGGGACCTACGAGCAGTACTTC
v_call: TRBV7-7; j_call: TRBJ2-5; clone_size: -; d_call: -; cdr3_aa: CASSPSGLETQYF; cdr3_nt: TGTGCCAGCAGCCCATCGGGTCTAGAGACCCAGTACTTC
v_call: TRBV7-8; j_call: TRBJ2-4; clone_size: -; d_call: -; cdr3_aa: CASSPDQGKNIQYF; cdr3_nt: TGTGCCAGCAGCCCCGACCAGGGCAAAAACATTCAGTACTTC